A selection of T cell receptor beta chains follows, all from one sample in a study of high-grade serous ovarian cancer treatment subgroups. Assay: immunoSEQ multiplex PCR; the TCRdb copy retains only in-frame clones and omits some. The sample lists about 16,000 clones; approximately 71% were seen once. What was sequenced was tumor tissue. The receptors derive from a human donor with high-grade serous ovarian cancer. Both conserved end residues are trimmed from each CDR3. D genes are given only for firm matches.

j_gene	v_gene	d_gene	CDR3aa
TRBJ2-1	TRBV5-5	.	ASSLRDTGTVYNEQF
TRBJ2-7	TRBV6-1	TRBD2	ASRTSIYEQY
TRBJ2-4	TRBV4-2	.	ASSQDKTPGLAV
TRBJ1-6	TRBV7-9	.	ASSLAGSRGSPLH
TRBJ2-1	TRBV5-1	.	ASTSGGGYNEQF
TRBJ2-1	TRBV7-3	.	ASSALLAPYNEQF
TRBJ2-7	TRBV7-9	TRBD1	ASSSRTGGIYEQY
TRBJ1-1	TRBV5-1	.	ASSSGGGYTEAF
TRBJ2-5	TRBV7-9	.	ASSLIDQETQY
TRBJ2-3	TRBV7-3	.	ASSPSTRLRFRGTDTQY
TRBJ2-2	TRBV19	.	ASTRLGVTGELF
TRBJ1-5	TRBV7-6	TRBD1	ASSERGTGVLGEPQH
TRBJ2-5	TRBV12-5	TRBD1	ASGLVQGGRETQY
TRBJ1-3	TRBV30	.	AHGGGQGNTIY
TRBJ1-5	TRBV7-8	.	ASSLAVGSRGSQPQH
TRBJ1-1	TRBV2	.	ASSSRTVNTEAF
TRBJ1-2	TRBV7-2	.	ASSSRSGYT
TRBJ2-3	TRBV6-1	.	ASSASSTDTQY
TRBJ1-3	TRBV5-1	TRBD1	ASSLPGTGAGNTIY